This T cell receptor beta chain was recorded in a study of OX40 agonist ivuxolimab in advanced cancers. Study results and limitations: CD4+ and CD8+ blood T cells expanded clonally by week 6 at 0.1 to 3.0 mg/kg. Among T cells, CD8+ cells averaged more expanded clones than CD4+ cells.

This clone occurred once. Its target is not known. Assay used: immunoSEQ multiplex PCR; TCRdb lists only in-frame clones, some missing. The sample has approximately 84,000 clones; 80% to 95% are singletons. Germline CDR1 and CDR2: MGHRA and YSYEKL. This CDR3 is built from 19 residues. V was pared by 2 bases and J by 6 bases, with 14 bases of the junction left unmatched. The J gene is TRBJ2-1, the V gene TRBV4-1; 12 bases agree with TRBD2. The sample consisted of CD4+ or CD8+ T cells sorted from blood, taken in a trial of the OX40 agonist ivuxolimab. The sequence derives from an adult with an advanced solid tumor such as melanoma, head and neck, liver or kidney cancer. CDR3 DNA: TGCGCCAGCAGCCAACGGGACACGAGACTAGCGGGGGCCGGCAATGAGCAGTTCTTC. Translation gives CASSQRDTRLAGAGNEQFF.